This record concerns one T cell receptor (beta chain) sequence. Its target is unknown. A second PCR, run for roughly 7 to 11 cycles, used a sample-barcoded 5' primer plus a J-beta primer mix. Template switching added a 12-random-nucleotide identifier to every cDNA molecule. TCRdb independently ran MiXCR on the 5' RACE reads; one entry per CDR3 protein. In the table there are fewer than 750,000 distinct CDR3 sequences, roughly 48% of which are singletons. This record comes from a study of blood T cells in healthy people across ages. General study results and limits: Strongly correlated with naive T cell percentage was TCR beta diversity. Roughly linearly, TCR beta diversity per million T cells fell as age increased.

Collection of around 10 milliliters of peripheral blood was performed for each donor. Sequencing was carried out using blood. This receptor was taken from an elderly man in good health.

The CDR3 nucleotides are TGTGCCAGCAGTTTAGGGGGTCGGACAGGGGGAGGCTACACCTTC. This gives the protein CASSLGGRTGGGYTF. The chain combines TRBV12-3 or TRBV12-4 with TRBJ1-2; 10 nucleotides agree with TRBD1. The CDR3 loop spans 15 amino acids. With V trimmed by 1 base and J by 8 bases, 7 bases remained unmatched.